A selection of T cell receptor beta chains follows, all from one sample in a study of CD8+ T cells in alopecia areata. Profiling relied on immunoSEQ multiplex PCR, and the TCRdb table lists in-frame clones only, not all of them. The repertoire includes 3,500 or so clones, around 70% of them detected once, and roughly 6.5% sits in the top ten. Sequencing was performed on skin, taken at week 24, from a patient treated with tofacitinib. The source is a human donor with alopecia areata. Both conserved end residues are part of each CDR3. D genes are given only for firm matches. The size entry is marked missing in some rows and otherwise reads once, few, many or a size class.

j_call clone_size d_call v_call cdr3_nt cdr3_aa
TRBJ2-7 . TRBD1 TRBV27 TGTGCCAGCAGTTCACAGACAGGGGGCCCTCGATACGAGCAGTACTTC CASSSQTGGPRYEQYF
TRBJ2-4 . TRBD2 TRBV30 TGTGCCTGGAAAGCAGTAGCGGGGTTGTGGTACTTC CAWKAVAGLWYF
TRBJ1-1 once TRBD1 TRBV5-1 TGCGCCAGCAGCTGGGGGACAGGGGCAGACACTGAAGCTTTCTTT CASSWGTGADTEAFF
TRBJ1-4 . . TRBV5-1 TGCGCCAGCAGCTTGGTTTTGTCGGACAAGGAAAAACTGTTTTTT CASSLVLSDKEKLFF
TRBJ2-1 . . TRBV29-1 TGCAGCGTTGCAGAAGTAGCGGTCAATGAGCAGTTCTTC CSVAEVAVNEQFF
TRBJ1-1 few . TRBV29-1 TGCAGCGTGCGGATAGTGGGCGCGTTGGCTTTCTTT CSVRIVGALAFF
TRBJ2-1 . TRBD2 TRBV5-8 TGTGCCAGCAGCTACCCGCCTCTAGCGGGGGGCCCCTCCTACAATGAGCAGTTCTTC CASSYPPLAGGPSYNEQFF
TRBJ2-1 . TRBD2 TRBV5-1 TGCGCCAGCAGCCCGGGGGGCAATGAGCAGTTCTTC CASSPGGNEQFF
TRBJ2-1 once . TRBV5-1 TGCGCCAGCAGCTTGGAGTCGGGGGCCTTCGATGAGCAGTTCTTC CASSLESGAFDEQFF
TRBJ2-4 . TRBD1 TRBV29-1 TGCAGCACCCGGGACAGCAAAAACATTCAGTACTTC CSTRDSKNIQYF
TRBJ2-3 . TRBD2 TRBV4-2 TGTGCCAGCAGCCAACCGGGACTAGGATCGTCAGATACGCAGTATTTT CASSQPGLGSSDTQYF
TRBJ1-4 . TRBD1 TRBV10-3 TGTGCCACTAGGACAGAGGGGGCTGAAAAACTGTTTTTT CATRTEGAEKLFF
TRBJ1-1 . . TRBV6-1 TGTGCCAGCTCTGGGACACTGAACACTGAAGCTTTCTTT CASSGTLNTEAFF
TRBJ2-3 . . TRBV6-6 TGTGCCAGCAAAGGACCCACAGATACGCAGTATTTT CASKGPTDTQYF
TRBJ2-1 . TRBD2 TRBV29-1 TGCAGCGCTAGACTAGCGGGGGGGTACGGGGCCAATGAGCAGTTCTTC CSARLAGGYGANEQFF
TRBJ1-1 . . TRBV7-6 TGTGCCAGCAGCTTAGATGAACGCTCTGAAGCTTTCTTT CASSLDERSEAFF